These 27 T cell receptor beta chains share one sample of origin, sequenced in a study of blood T cells in healthy people across ages. A sample-barcoded 5' primer and a J-beta primer mix were used in a second PCR of about 7 to 12 cycles. TCRdb recomputed calls from the 5' RACE reads with MiXCR, one row per CDR3 protein. The table has about 780,000 distinct CDR3 sequences, less than 60% seen once; the top ten hold 15% to 20%. Sample: blood. Receptors were obtained from a man older than 75 in good health.

This chain joins TRBV6-6 and TRBJ1-5; D is possibly TRBD1 (6 bases). The germline CDR1 and CDR2 sequences are MNHNY and SVGAGI (reference sequence). The CDR3 extends over 14 amino acids. The V end lost 2 bases, the J end lost 7 bases, and 12 bases lay between the germline ends. For the CDR3, the DNA is TGTGCCAGCAGTTACGGGGGGGCTAGGCAGCCCCAGCATTTT. As protein: CASSYGGARQPQHF.

V is TRBV10-3 and J is TRBJ2-7; no definite D call. Trimming removed 2 bases at V and 3 bases at J, with 5 bases between. CDR3 length: 12 amino acids. In germline, CDR1 is ENHRY, CDR2 SYGVKD. The CDR3 nucleotides read TGTGCCATCAGTGAGGCTGGCTACGAGCAGTACTTC. Translating it yields CAISEAGYEQYF.

The V call is TRBV6-1, the J call TRBJ1-5, with D possibly being TRBD1 (6 bases). Trimming shortened V by 5 bases and J by 5 bases, and 19 bases separated the two germline ends. Germline CDR1 and CDR2: MNHNS and SASEGT. The CDR3 runs to 16 residues. CDR3 amino acids: CASSSRGGATYQPQHF. The CDR3 nucleotides read TGTGCCAGCAGTTCCCGGGGGGGGGCAACCTATCAGCCCCAGCATTTT.

The V gene is TRBV6-6, the J gene TRBJ1-5; no definite D call. The CDR3 sequence is 15 residues long. V lost 2 bases to trimming and J lost 0 bases, with 8 bases between them. Germline-derived CDR1 and CDR2 are MNHNY and SVGAGI (reference sequence). The chain's CDR3 is CASSYTLTSNQPQHF. CDR3 sequence (DNA): TGTGCCAGCAGTTACACGCTTACTAGCAATCAGCCCCAGCATTTT.

This clonotype was detected only once. The V gene is TRBV11-3, the J gene TRBJ1-4; D possibly corresponds to TRBD1 (5 bases). This CDR3 is built from 15 residues. Germline lookup yields CDR1 SGHNT and CDR2 YENEEA. Trimming stripped 4 bases from V and 7 bases from J, with 16 bases between. The CDR3 nucleotides read TGTGCCAGCAGCTCCTCCGAGGGGACGGGTGAAAAACTGTTTTTT. This sequence encodes CASSSSEGTGEKLFF.

To note about this clonotype: A read error may produce the germline difference seen at one junction end. This chain joins TRBV7-9 and TRBJ2-6; TRBD1 agrees at 8 bases. The CDR3 extends over 17 amino acids. Germline assignment: CDR1 SEHNR and CDR2 FQNEAQ (reference sequence). The CDR3 sequence: CAGSPDRDHSGANVLTF. DNA of the CDR3: TGTGCCGGCAGCCCGGACAGGGACCACTCTGGGGCCAACGTCCTGACTTTC.

The sample holds a few counts of this clonotype. The chain is built from TRBV4-2 and TRBJ2-3, with D possibly TRBD2 on 5 matching bases. Per the germline V gene, CDR1 is LGHNA and CDR2 is YNFKEQ. The CDR3 has 14 amino acids. Between the trimmed V and J ends, which lost 1 base and 8 bases, there was a span of 13 bases. Here the CDR3 DNA reads TGTGCCAGCAGCCAAGGTGGCGGGCTCGGTACGCAGTATTTT. The encoded protein is CASSQGGGLGTQYF.

V gene TRBV12-3 or TRBV12-4 combines with J gene TRBJ2-7; D gene unclear. The ends were cut back, 6 bases at V and 6 bases at J, with 21 bases in the middle. The CDR3 loop spans 15 amino acids. Written as DNA, the CDR3 is TGTGCCAGCAGCCCCGGGTTTAACCTTCGGGTCGAGCAGTACTTC. Its translation is CASSPGFNLRVEQYF.

This clonotype came up a few times. This chain uses TRBV5-1 with TRBJ2-2, with 7 bases lining up with TRBD2. The V gene end was trimmed by 2 bases and the J gene end by 0 bases; junction bases not matched to a gene: 1. The CDR3 covers 15 residues. Germline CDR1 SGHRS, CDR2 YFSETQ. CDR3 coding DNA: TGCGCCAGCAGCTTTAGCGGGCCGAACACCGGGGAGCTGTTTTTT. Protein: CASSFSGPNTGELFF.

The chain couples TRBV14 to TRBJ2-1; either TRBD1 or TRBD2 may supply D (7 bases each). This CDR3 region has 14 residues. Trimming stripped 6 bases from V and 5 bases from J, with 14 bases between. Germline V gives CDR1 SGHDN, CDR2 FVKESK. CDR3 region: CASSQGGYNNEQFF. The CDR3 region has the DNA TGTGCCAGCAGTCAGGGGGGGTACAACAATGAGCAGTTCTTC.

This clonotype was counted between two and nine times. V gene TRBV25-1 combines with J gene TRBJ2-3, with 9 bases identical to TRBD2. Germline trimming cut 4 bases from V and 2 bases from J; bases unmatched to any gene: 4. Germline CDR1 is MGHDK and CDR2 is SYGVNS. The CDR3 totals 15 residues. CDR3 nucleotide sequence: TGTGCCAGCAGTGTGACTAGCGGACCCACAGATACGCAGTATTTT. This gives the protein CASSVTSGPTDTQYF.

CDR3 region: CASSRDRSYEQFF. CDR3 bases: TGTGCCAGCAGCCGGGACAGGTCCTACGAGCAGTTCTTC. The chain recombines TRBV2 with TRBJ2-1; 8 bases fit TRBD1. This CDR3 comprises 13 residues. V lost 6 bases, J lost 10 bases, and 8 bases stayed unmatched. Germline CDR1 is SNHLY and CDR2 is FYNNEI.

The gene calls are TRBV28 and TRBJ2-3, with D unclear. The CDR3 is 14 amino acids. V lost 4 bases and J 1 base, leaving 9 bases between the germline ends. Germline values: CDR1 MDHEN, CDR2 SYDVKM. CDR3 DNA sequence: TGTGCCAGCAGTTCCTTAACTGGCACAGATACGCAGTATTTT. Translation: CASSSLTGTDTQYF.

This rearrangement joins TRBV12-3 or TRBV12-4 to TRBJ2-4; D uncertain. The DNA end is more similar to TRBJ2-5, so the J call may be wrong. The CDR3 contains 11 residues. Here the CDR3 DNA reads TGTGCCAGCAGCTTGTTCGGGACCCAGTACTTC. It codes for CASSLFGTQYF.

The V call is TRBV29-1, the J call TRBJ2-7, with 9 bases identical to TRBD1. The assigned J gene may be wrong: the sequence end matches TRBJ2-5 better. CDR3 length: 18 residues. Germline V lookup: CDR1 SQVTM, CDR2 ANQGSEA. The CDR3 coding sequence is TGCAGCGTCCGAAGTTTTTTAGGAGAGGGACAGGGTAGAGGGACCCAGTACTTC. Amino acids: CSVRSFLGEGQGRGTQYF.

This clonotype appeared many times. The V call is TRBV27, the J call TRBJ2-3; D is possibly TRBD1 or TRBD2 (5 bases each). V shed 5 bases and J shed 0 bases, with 15 bases lying between them. The CDR3 loop spans 16 amino acids. Germline V gene sequence: CDR1 MNHEY, CDR2 SMNVEV (reference sequence). Here the CDR3 DNA reads TGTGCCAGCAGTGCCTTCCGGGACCATAGCACAGATACGCAGTATTTT. It is translated as CASSAFRDHSTDTQYF.

The chain employs TRBV9 and TRBJ2-3; tentatively, D is TRBD2 (7 bases). The CDR3 loop spans 15 amino acids. The germline V gene has CDR1 SGDLS and CDR2 YYNGEE. Trimming cost V 0 bases and J 6 bases, with 14 bases left between them. For the CDR3, the DNA is TGTGCCAGCAGCGTAGGGGGGGGCCACGGTGATACGCAGTATTTT. This codes for CASSVGGGHGDTQYF.

This clonotype was found many times. This chain uses TRBV10-2 with TRBJ2-1; D may be TRBD1 (6 bases). The V and J ends lost 7 bases and 10 bases respectively, with 14 bases between them. This CDR3 spans 12 amino acids. Per the germline V gene, CDR1 is WSHSY and CDR2 is SAAADI. CDR3 loop: CASNREWGEQFF. In DNA, the CDR3 is TGCGCCAGCAACAGGGAGTGGGGCGAGCAGTTCTTC.

The chain couples TRBV6-2 or TRBV6-3 to TRBJ1-2, with no clear D. This CDR3 is 14 amino acids long. The germline gives CDR1 MNHEY, CDR2 SVGEGT. Trimming cost V 0 bases and J 5 bases, with 10 bases left between them. CDR3: CASSYSRDTYGYTF. The CDR3 DNA reads TGTGCCAGCAGTTACTCGAGGGATACATATGGCTACACCTTC.

A word on this clonotype: A clone one base away is much larger, so this may be a read error. This chain links TRBV12-3 or TRBV12-4 with TRBJ2-2, with D perhaps matching TRBD2 (6 bases). CDR3 size: 13 residues. The CDR3 sequence: CAGRKREAGELFF. CDR3 sequence (DNA): TGTGCCGGCAGAAAAAGGGAGGCCGGGGAGCTGTTTTTT.

A note on this clonotype: Given a much more abundant clone one base away, this may be a read error. This chain uses TRBV29-1 with TRBJ2-7; 12 nucleotides match TRBD2. Trimming removed 7 bases from V and 3 bases from J; junction bases left unmatched: 10. This CDR3 is built from 15 residues. Germline-derived CDR1 and CDR2 are SQVTM and ANQGSEA. CDR3 nucleotide sequence: TGCAGCGCTGTGCCCCAGACTAGCGGGAGCTACGAGCAGTACTTC. Residues: CSAVPQTSGSYEQYF.

This clonotype appeared a single time. The germline gene is not matched at one end of the junction; a read error may be the cause. The chain uses TRBV15 and TRBJ2-7; no clear D. Germline V gene lookup returns CDR1 LNHNV and CDR2 YYDKDF (reference sequence). The CDR3 consists of 14 residues. CDR3 residues: CAISRVYGSYEQYF. The CDR3 bases are TGTGCCATCAGCAGAGTTTACGGATCCTACGAGCAGTACTTC.

This sequence joins TRBV7-2 and TRBJ1-1, with unresolved D. CDR3 length: 14 residues. Germline values: CDR1 SGHTA, CDR2 FQGNSA. The germline V and J ends were trimmed by 2 bases and 2 bases, with 9 bases remaining between them. This CDR3 is CASSLKQTNTEAFF. CDR3 sequence (DNA): TGTGCCAGCAGCTTAAAACAGACAAACACTGAAGCTTTCTTT. Full variable domain (remainder filled in from reference TRBV7-2 and TRBJ1-1): GAGVSQSPSNKVTEKGKDVELRCDPISGHTALYWYRQSLGQGLEFLIYFQGNSAPDKSGLPSDRFSAERTGGSVSTLTIQRTQQEDSAVYLCASSLKQTNTEAFFGQGTRLTVV.

This clonotype has just a few counts. The chain couples TRBV4-3 to TRBJ2-7, with TRBD2 identical over 14 bases. The CDR3 has 15 amino acids. Looked up from germline, CDR1 is LGHNA and CDR2 is YSLEER. The ends lost 4 bases at V and 5 bases at J; junction bases unmatched: 4. The CDR3 spells CASSPGLAGVHEQYF. DNA for the CDR3: TGCGCCAGCAGCCCGGGACTAGCGGGAGTCCACGAGCAGTACTTC.

This chain links TRBV27 with TRBJ1-5, with D possibly being TRBD1 (6 bases). From germline, CDR1 is MNHEY and CDR2 SMNVEV (reference sequence). The CDR3 has 14 residues. Trimming pared 8 bases from V and 0 bases from J, leaving 11 bases between. The DNA for the CDR3 is TGTGCCAGCGGTATGACAGGTAGCAATCAGCCCCAGCATTTT. Translating gives CASGMTGSNQPQHF.

The chain links TRBV5-1 to TRBJ2-7, with 7 positions matching TRBD2. The J segment lost 6 bases and the V segment lost 4 bases, leaving 7 bases of the junction unmatched. Germline V gives CDR1 SGHRS, CDR2 YFSETQ. The CDR3 extends over 13 amino acids. The CDR3 loop is CASSARTSPEQYF. As DNA, the CDR3 is TGCGCCAGCAGCGCAAGGACTAGTCCCGAGCAGTACTTC.

This clonotype was seen a few times. V gene TRBV5-6 combines with J gene TRBJ2-4; TRBD2 aligns across 10 bases. Germline CDR1 is SGHDT and CDR2 is YYEEEE. CDR3 length equals 17 residues. Trimming took 1 base from V and 1 from J; bases not matched to a gene: 5. CDR3 nucleotides: TGTGCCAGCAGCTTGAGGACTAGCGGTGGGGCCAAAAACATTCAGTACTTC. It specifies CASSLRTSGGAKNIQYF. Looking up the rest from reference TRBV5-6 and TRBJ2-4 gives the full variable domain: DAGVTQSPTHLIKTRGQQVTLRCSPKSGHDTVSWYQQALGQGPQFIFQYYEEEERQRGNFPDRFSGHQFPNYSSELNVNALLLGDSALYLCASSLRTSGGAKNIQYFGAGTRLSVL.